The 21 T cell receptor beta chains below come from one sample, sequenced in a study of OX40 agonist ivuxolimab in advanced cancers. Only in-frame clones appear in the TCRdb table, and some are missing; sequencing was by immunoSEQ multiplex PCR. In the table there are some 15,000 clones, almost 80% of which are singletons. The sequencing used CD4+ or CD8+ T cells sorted from blood, collected in a trial of the OX40 agonist ivuxolimab. These receptors all come from an adult with an advanced solid tumor such as melanoma, head and neck, liver or kidney cancer.

The V gene is TRBV27, the J gene TRBJ1-5, with 11 nucleotides matching TRBD1. V dropped 3 bases and J dropped 4; count of bases not matched to a gene: 2. This CDR3 has 15 amino acids. Germline-derived CDR1 and CDR2 are MNHEY and SMNVEV (reference sequence). The CDR3 spells CASSFGTGGNQPQHF. In nucleotides, the CDR3 is TGTGCCAGCAGTTTTGGGACAGGGGGAAATCAGCCCCAGCATTTT.

This sequence joins TRBV14 and TRBJ1-4, with D possibly TRBD1 on 6 matching bases. Trimming shortened V by 1 base and J by 5 bases, and 20 bases separated the two germline ends. CDR1 is SGHDN, CDR2 FVKESK, per germline. The CDR3 sequence is 18 residues long. The CDR3 sequence is CASSQGQGRLTGNEKLFF. Here the CDR3 DNA reads TGTGCCAGCAGCCAAGGTCAGGGAAGATTAACAGGGAATGAAAAACTGTTTTTT.

The J gene is TRBJ1-3, the V gene TRBV7-9, with 10 nucleotides matching TRBD1. The CDR3 extends over 16 amino acids. Losses at the gene ends were 1 base for V and 3 bases for J; bases not matched to a gene: 3. Germline V gene lookup returns CDR1 SEHNR and CDR2 FQNEAQ (reference sequence). This CDR3 reads CASSLGQGAHGNTIYF. CDR3 coding DNA: TGTGCCAGCAGCTTAGGACAGGGGGCTCATGGAAACACCATATATTTT.

The V and J genes are TRBV6-1 and TRBJ1-5; a weak D match, TRBD1 (6 bases). This CDR3 has 14 residues. Germline assignment: CDR1 MNHNS and CDR2 SASEGT. V gave up 3 bases and J gave up 6 bases, with 12 bases separating them. DNA of the CDR3: TGTGCCAGCAGTGACCCAGGGGTCTCTCAGCCCCAGCATTTT. It specifies CASSDPGVSQPQHF.

Here the CDR3 reads CASSLWREAPKPGELFF. CDR3 nucleotide sequence: TGTGCCAGCAGTTTATGGCGGGAGGCCCCAAAACCCGGGGAGCTGTTTTTT. This chain joins TRBV27 and TRBJ2-2; 8 bases map to TRBD2. J gave up 6 bases and V 1 base, and 10 bases lay outside the gene matches. Germline CDR1 and CDR2: MNHEY and SMNVEV (reference sequence). This CDR3 has 17 residues.

This chain links TRBV9 with TRBJ2-7, with TRBD2 matching 7 bases. This CDR3 spans 14 amino acids. Per the germline V gene, CDR1 is SGDLS and CDR2 is YYNGEE. The V segment lost 0 bases and the J segment 6 bases; nucleotides outside the gene matches: 6. CDR3 DNA: TGTGCCAGCAGCGTAGGGGGGAGGGCTTCCGAGCAGTACTTC. Translating gives CASSVGGRASEQYF.

This chain uses TRBV6-5 with TRBJ2-7, with TRBD1 as a possible D gene (6 bases). Germline V lookup: CDR1 MNHEY, CDR2 SVGAGI. The CDR3 spans 12 residues. The germline V and J ends were trimmed by 6 bases and 2 bases, with 8 bases remaining between them. The CDR3 coding sequence is TGTGCCAGCAGCGAGGGGGCCTACGAGCAGTACTTC. The encoded protein is CASSEGAYEQYF.

V and J are TRBV7-8 and TRBJ1-1; D gene uncertain. CDR1 is SGHVS and CDR2 is FQNEAQ in the germline V gene. V was shortened by 4 bases and J by 0 bases, with 9 bases between the two germline ends. The CDR3 is 14 residues long. In nucleotides, the CDR3 is TGTGCCAGCAGCTGGACCACTCTGAACACTGAAGCTTTCTTT. As protein: CASSWTTLNTEAFF.

This clone was seen a single time. This rearrangement joins TRBV4-2 to TRBJ2-7, with D unclear. There are 11 residues in the CDR3. CDR1 LGHNA and CDR2 YNFKEQ come from the germline V gene. Trimming removed 1 base from V and 6 bases from J, with 4 bases in between. CDR3 amino acids: CASSQGAEQYF. The CDR3 region has the DNA TGTGCCAGCAGCCAAGGAGCCGAGCAGTACTTC.

In its sample, this clone was seen once. The CDR3 sequence is CASSPTGSYEQYF. The CDR3 DNA follows: TGTGCCAGCAGCCCGACAGGGTCCTACGAGCAGTACTTC. The chain recombines TRBV6-5 with TRBJ2-7; 7 bases line up with TRBD1. CDR1 MNHEY and CDR2 SVGAGI come from the germline V gene. The CDR3 consists of 13 residues. J was trimmed by 1 base and V by 6 bases; bases with no gene match: 3.

The chain combines TRBV5-1 with TRBJ2-1, with no clear D. The CDR3 spans 15 residues. Germline V CDR1 and CDR2: SGHRS, YFSETQ. The germline V and J ends were trimmed by 7 bases and 2 bases, with 16 bases remaining between them. CDR3 nucleotide sequence: TGCGCCAGCTCCAACCGGGCGCAGACCTACAATGAGCAGTTCTTC. This codes for CASSNRAQTYNEQFF.

The chain carries TRBV11-3 and TRBJ2-5, with D possibly being TRBD2 (6 bases). Germline CDR1 reads SGHNT; CDR2 reads YENEEA. This CDR3 is built from 16 residues. V lost 2 bases and J lost 1, with 14 bases in between. This CDR3 is CASSLFRGTFQETQYF. The DNA of the CDR3 is TGTGCCAGCAGCTTATTTCGGGGGACTTTCCAAGAGACCCAGTACTTC.

The chain couples TRBV6-1 to TRBJ2-7; tentatively, D is TRBD2 (6 bases). This CDR3 has 13 amino acids. In germline, CDR1 is MNHNS, CDR2 SASEGT. The V gene lost 4 bases and the J gene lost 3 bases, with 10 bases spanning the gap. The CDR3 sequence is CASSVAAFYEQYF. DNA for the CDR3: TGTGCCAGCAGTGTAGCGGCCTTCTACGAGCAGTACTTC.

By its share, this clone is medium-sized. The chain is built from TRBV5-6 and TRBJ2-7; perhaps TRBD2 as D (6 bases). The CDR3 runs 11 residues. V lost 4 bases to trimming and J lost 7 bases, with 9 bases between them. The germline CDR1 and CDR2 sequences are SGHDT and YYEEEE. CDR3 residues: CASSGGEEQYF. The CDR3 DNA reads as TGTGCCAGCAGCGGCGGGGAGGAGCAGTACTTC.

This clone has just a few counts. A far larger clone is a single base away, which makes a read error likely. The V call is TRBV5-6, the J call TRBJ2-2; tentatively, D is TRBD2 (6 bases). V was cut by 0 bases and J by 5 bases, with 14 bases left in between. Germline values: CDR1 SGHDT, CDR2 YYEEEE. The CDR3 totals 16 residues. CDR3 sequence: CASSLEQLARTGELFF. As DNA, the CDR3 is TGTGCCAGCAGCTTGGAGCAACTAGCCAGAACCGGGGAGCTGTTTTTT.

Concerning this clone itself: Other DNA variants within this sample encode the same CDR3. The chain employs TRBV2 and TRBJ2-1, with 9 bases matching TRBD2. In germline, CDR1 is SNHLY, CDR2 FYNNEI. V gave up 7 bases and J gave up 5 bases; unmatched junction bases: 6. The CDR3 sequence is 14 residues long. DNA of the CDR3: TGTGCCAGCACCTTAGCGGGAGCGGACAATGAGCAGTTCTTC. This codes for CASTLAGADNEQFF.

The chain joins TRBV5-6 to TRBJ2-7, with D uncertain. This CDR3 is built from 13 residues. CDR1 and CDR2 (germline): SGHDT, YYEEEE. Trimming shortened V by 2 bases and J by 4 bases, and 10 bases separated the two germline ends. The CDR3: CASSFGQLYEQYF. The CDR3 DNA is TGTGCCAGCAGCTTTGGGCAGCTGTACGAGCAGTACTTC.

The chain uses TRBV29-1 and TRBJ1-2; 7 nucleotides match TRBD1. This CDR3 has 14 residues. The V segment lost 0 bases and the J segment 4 bases; nucleotides outside the gene matches: 5. Per the germline V gene, CDR1 is SQVTM and CDR2 is ANQGSEA. DNA of the CDR3: TGCAGCGTTGAAGATTGGGACAGAGTCTATGGCTACACCTTC. Protein: CSVEDWDRVYGYTF.

This clone occurred a few times. V is TRBV11-3 and J is TRBJ2-7, with D unresolved. The CDR3 sequence is 13 residues long. V was cut by 0 bases and J by 4 bases, with 7 bases left in between. From germline, CDR1 is SGHNT and CDR2 YENEEA. The CDR3 protein is CASSLDLGYEQYF. In DNA form, the CDR3 reads TGTGCCAGCAGCTTAGATCTCGGATACGAGCAGTACTTC.

The chain joins TRBV7-4 to TRBJ1-1; weak D call: TRBD1 (5 bases). CDR1 SGHVT and CDR2 SQSDAQ come from the germline V gene. V lost 5 bases to trimming and J lost 11 bases, with 18 bases between them. This CDR3 is built from 13 residues. CDR3 sequence reads: CASSQEGIQGAFF. DNA for the CDR3: TGTGCCAGCAGCCAAGAGGGGATCCAGGGTGCTTTCTTT. Complete variable domain (other parts from reference TRBV7-4 and TRBJ1-1): GAGVSQSPRYKVAKRGRDVALRCDSISGHVTLYWYRQTLGQGSEVLTYSQSDAQRDKSGRPSGRFSAERPERSVSTLKIQRTEQGDSAVYLCASSQEGIQGAFFGQGTRLTVV.

This chain links TRBV18 with TRBJ2-7, with 7 bases fitting TRBD1. V gave up 2 bases and J gave up 3 bases; unmatched junction bases: 7. The CDR3 contains 15 residues. Germline V lookup: CDR1 KGHSH, CDR2 LQKENI. The CDR3 here is CASSPKQGPLYEQYF. CDR3 bases: TGTGCCAGCTCACCAAAACAGGGGCCCCTCTACGAGCAGTACTTC.